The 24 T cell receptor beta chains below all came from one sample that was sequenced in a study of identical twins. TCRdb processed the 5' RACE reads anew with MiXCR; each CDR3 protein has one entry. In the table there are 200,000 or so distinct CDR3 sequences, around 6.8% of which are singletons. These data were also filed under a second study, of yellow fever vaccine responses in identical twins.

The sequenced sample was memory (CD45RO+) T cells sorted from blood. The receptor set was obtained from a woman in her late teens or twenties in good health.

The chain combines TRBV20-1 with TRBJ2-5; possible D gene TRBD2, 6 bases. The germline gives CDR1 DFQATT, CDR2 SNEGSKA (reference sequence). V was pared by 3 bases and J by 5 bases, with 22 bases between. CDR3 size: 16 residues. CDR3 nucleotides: TGCAGTGCTAGGTCCAGGTCTACAGTTGGAGGGGAGACCCAGTACTTC. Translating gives CSARSRSTVGGETQYF.

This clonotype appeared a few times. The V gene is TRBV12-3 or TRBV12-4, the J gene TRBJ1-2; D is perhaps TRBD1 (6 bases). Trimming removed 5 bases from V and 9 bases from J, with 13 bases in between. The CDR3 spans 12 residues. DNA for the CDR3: TGTGCCAGCAGTCCCGAGGGGGTAAGCTACACCTTC. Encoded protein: CASSPEGVSYTF.

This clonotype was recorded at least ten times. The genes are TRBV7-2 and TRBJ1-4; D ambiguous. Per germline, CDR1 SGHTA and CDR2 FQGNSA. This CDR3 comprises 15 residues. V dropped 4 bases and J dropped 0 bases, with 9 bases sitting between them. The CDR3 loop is CASSSTVATNEKLFF. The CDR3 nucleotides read TGTGCCAGCAGCTCCACAGTTGCAACTAATGAAAAACTGTTTTTT. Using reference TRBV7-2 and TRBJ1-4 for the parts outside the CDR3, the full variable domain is GAGVSQSPSNKVTEKGKDVELRCDPISGHTALYWYRQSLGQGLEFLIYFQGNSAPDKSGLPSDRFSAERTGGSVSTLTIQRTQQEDSAVYLCASSSTVATNEKLFFGSGTQLSVL.

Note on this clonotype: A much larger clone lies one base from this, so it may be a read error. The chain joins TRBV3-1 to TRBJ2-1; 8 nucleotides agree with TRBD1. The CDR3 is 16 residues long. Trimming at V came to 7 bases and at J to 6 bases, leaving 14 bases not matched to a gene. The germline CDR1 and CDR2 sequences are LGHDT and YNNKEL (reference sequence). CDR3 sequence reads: CASTHDRTGSFNEQFF. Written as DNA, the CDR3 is TGTGCCAGCACCCACGATAGGACAGGGAGTTTCAATGAGCAGTTCTTC.

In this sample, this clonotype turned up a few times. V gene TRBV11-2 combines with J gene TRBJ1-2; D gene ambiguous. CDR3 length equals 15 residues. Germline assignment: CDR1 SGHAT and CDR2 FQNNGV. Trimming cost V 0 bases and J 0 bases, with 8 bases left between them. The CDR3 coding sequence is TGTGCCAGCAGCTTAGATGAGTCTGCTAACTATGGCTACACCTTC. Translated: CASSLDESANYGYTF.

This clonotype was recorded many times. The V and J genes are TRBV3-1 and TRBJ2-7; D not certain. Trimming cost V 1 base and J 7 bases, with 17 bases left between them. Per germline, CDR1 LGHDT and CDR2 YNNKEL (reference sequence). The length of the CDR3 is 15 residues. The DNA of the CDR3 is TGTGCCAGCAGCCAAGGTCTTTCGGGCGTAGGGGAGCAGTACTTC. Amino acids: CASSQGLSGVGEQYF.

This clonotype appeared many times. This CDR3 is CASSRLAGGAYEQYF. CDR3 nucleotides: TGTGCCAGCAGTCGACTAGCGGGAGGGGCCTACGAGCAGTACTTC. The rearrangement links TRBV12-3 or TRBV12-4 to TRBJ2-7; 14 bases agree with TRBD2. J was trimmed by 2 bases and V by 5 bases; bases with no gene match: 2. There are 15 residues in the CDR3.

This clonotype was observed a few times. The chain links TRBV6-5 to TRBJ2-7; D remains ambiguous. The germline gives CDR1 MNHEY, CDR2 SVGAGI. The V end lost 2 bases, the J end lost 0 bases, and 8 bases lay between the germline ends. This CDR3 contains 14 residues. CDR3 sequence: CASSYRVSSYEQYF. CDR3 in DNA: TGTGCCAGCAGTTACAGGGTTAGCTCCTACGAGCAGTACTTC.

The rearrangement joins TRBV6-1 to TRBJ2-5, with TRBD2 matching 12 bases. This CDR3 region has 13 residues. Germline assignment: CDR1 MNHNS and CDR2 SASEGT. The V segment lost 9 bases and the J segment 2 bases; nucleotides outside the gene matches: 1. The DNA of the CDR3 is TGTGCCAGTGGACTAGCGGGGCAAGAGACCCAGTACTTC. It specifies CASGLAGQETQYF.

The CDR3 reads CASSSTGATYGYTF. In DNA, the CDR3 is TGTGCCAGCAGCTCGACAGGGGCCACCTATGGCTACACCTTC. The chain is built from TRBV12-3 or TRBV12-4 and TRBJ1-2; 8 bases map to TRBD1. The CDR3 extends over 14 amino acids. V lost 6 bases, J lost 4 bases, and 7 bases stayed unmatched.

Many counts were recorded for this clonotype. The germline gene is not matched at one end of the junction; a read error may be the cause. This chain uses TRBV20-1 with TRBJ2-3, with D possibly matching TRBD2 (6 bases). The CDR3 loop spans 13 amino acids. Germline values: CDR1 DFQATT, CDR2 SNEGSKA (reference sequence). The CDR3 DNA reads TGCAGTGGTAGACTCGGGGAGGCAGATACGCAGTATTTT. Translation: CSGRLGEADTQYF.

The CDR3 DNA reads as TGTGCCAGCAGCTTAGGTTCAGGTCCCTACGAGCAGTACTTC. As protein: CASSLGSGPYEQYF. The gene calls are TRBV11-2 and TRBJ2-7; no definite D call. Germline V CDR1 and CDR2: SGHAT, FQNNGV. CDR3 length equals 14 residues. V was pared by 1 base and J by 2 bases, with 9 bases between.

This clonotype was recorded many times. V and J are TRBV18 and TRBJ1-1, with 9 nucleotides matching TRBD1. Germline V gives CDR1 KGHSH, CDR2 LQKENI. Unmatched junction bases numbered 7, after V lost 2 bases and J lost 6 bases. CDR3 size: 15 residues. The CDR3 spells CASSPEGTGRPEAFF. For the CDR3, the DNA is TGTGCCAGCTCACCAGAAGGGACAGGGCGCCCTGAAGCTTTCTTT.

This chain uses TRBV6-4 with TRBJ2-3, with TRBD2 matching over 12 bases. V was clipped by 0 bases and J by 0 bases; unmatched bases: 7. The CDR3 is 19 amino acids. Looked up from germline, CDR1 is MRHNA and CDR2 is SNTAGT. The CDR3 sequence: CASSDSTTSGGISTDTQYF. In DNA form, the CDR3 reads TGTGCCAGCAGTGACTCGACTACTAGCGGGGGGATTAGCACAGATACGCAGTATTTT.

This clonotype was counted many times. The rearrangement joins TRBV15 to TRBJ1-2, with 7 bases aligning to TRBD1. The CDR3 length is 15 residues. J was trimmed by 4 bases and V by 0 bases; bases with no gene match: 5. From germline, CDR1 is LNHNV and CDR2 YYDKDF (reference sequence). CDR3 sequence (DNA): TGTGCCACCAGCAGAGACAGACAGGGAGGCTATGGCTACACCTTC. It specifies CATSRDRQGGYGYTF.

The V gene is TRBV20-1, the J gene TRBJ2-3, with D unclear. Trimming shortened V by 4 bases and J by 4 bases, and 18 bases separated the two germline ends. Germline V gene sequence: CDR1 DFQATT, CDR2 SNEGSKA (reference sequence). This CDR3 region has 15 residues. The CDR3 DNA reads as TGCAGTGCTACCACCCAGGTTGGGTGGCCAGATACGCAGTATTTT. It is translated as CSATTQVGWPDTQYF.

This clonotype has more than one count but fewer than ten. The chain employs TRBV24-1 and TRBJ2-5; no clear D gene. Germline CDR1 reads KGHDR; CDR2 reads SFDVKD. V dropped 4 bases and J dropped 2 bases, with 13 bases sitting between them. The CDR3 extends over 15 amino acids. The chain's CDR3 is CATSDEGRKQETQYF. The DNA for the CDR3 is TGTGCCACCAGTGACGAAGGACGGAAACAAGAGACCCAGTACTTC.

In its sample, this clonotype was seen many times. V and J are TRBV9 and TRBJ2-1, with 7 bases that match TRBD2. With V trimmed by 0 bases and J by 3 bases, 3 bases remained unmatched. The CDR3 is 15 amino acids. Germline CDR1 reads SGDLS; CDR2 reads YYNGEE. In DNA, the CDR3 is TGTGCCAGCAGCGTAGTTTCTAGCGGCTACAATGAGCAGTTCTTC. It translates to CASSVVSSGYNEQFF.

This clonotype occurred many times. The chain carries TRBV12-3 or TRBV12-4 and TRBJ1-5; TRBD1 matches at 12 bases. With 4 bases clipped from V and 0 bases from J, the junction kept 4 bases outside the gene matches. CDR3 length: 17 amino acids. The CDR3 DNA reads TGTGCCAGCAGTTACGGGACAGGGGGCCTTAGCAATCAGCCCCAGCATTTT. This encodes CASSYGTGGLSNQPQHF.

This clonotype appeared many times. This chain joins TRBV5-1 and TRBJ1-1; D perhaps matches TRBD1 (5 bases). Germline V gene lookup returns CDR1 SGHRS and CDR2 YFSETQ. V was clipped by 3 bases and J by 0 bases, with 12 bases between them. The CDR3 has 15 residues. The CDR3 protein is CASSSSGGMNTEAFF. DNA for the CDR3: TGCGCCAGCAGCTCCTCGGGGGGGATGAACACTGAAGCTTTCTTT.

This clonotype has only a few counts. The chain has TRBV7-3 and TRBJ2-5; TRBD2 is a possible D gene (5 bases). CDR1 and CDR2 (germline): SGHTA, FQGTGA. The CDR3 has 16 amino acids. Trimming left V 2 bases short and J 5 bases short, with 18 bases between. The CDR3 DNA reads TGTGCCAGCAGCTTAGAGGGTAGTCTTACGGGGGAGACCCAGTACTTC. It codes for CASSLEGSLTGETQYF.

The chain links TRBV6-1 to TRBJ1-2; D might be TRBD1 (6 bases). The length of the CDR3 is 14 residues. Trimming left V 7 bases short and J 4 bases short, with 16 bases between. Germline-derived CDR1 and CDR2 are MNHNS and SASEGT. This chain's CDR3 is CASTTTGLGYGYTF. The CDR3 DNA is TGTGCCAGCACCACGACAGGTTTGGGCTATGGCTACACCTTC.

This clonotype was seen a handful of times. CDR3 in DNA: TGTGCCAGCAGCCCCTCGGGACTGGCCCCCAATGAGCAGTTCTTC. Its protein product is CASSPSGLAPNEQFF. V and J are TRBV7-9 and TRBJ2-1, with D maybe TRBD2 (6 bases). The CDR3 runs 15 residues. Germline CDR1 is SEHNR and CDR2 is FQNEAQ (reference sequence). V was pared by 5 bases and J by 6 bases, with 17 bases between.

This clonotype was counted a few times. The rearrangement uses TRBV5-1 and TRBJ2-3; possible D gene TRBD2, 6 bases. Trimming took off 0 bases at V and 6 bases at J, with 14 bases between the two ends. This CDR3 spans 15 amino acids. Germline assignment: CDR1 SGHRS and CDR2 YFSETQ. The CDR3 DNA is TGCGCCAGCAGCTTGGTAACCGGGAGTGACGATACGCAGTATTTT. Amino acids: CASSLVTGSDDTQYF.